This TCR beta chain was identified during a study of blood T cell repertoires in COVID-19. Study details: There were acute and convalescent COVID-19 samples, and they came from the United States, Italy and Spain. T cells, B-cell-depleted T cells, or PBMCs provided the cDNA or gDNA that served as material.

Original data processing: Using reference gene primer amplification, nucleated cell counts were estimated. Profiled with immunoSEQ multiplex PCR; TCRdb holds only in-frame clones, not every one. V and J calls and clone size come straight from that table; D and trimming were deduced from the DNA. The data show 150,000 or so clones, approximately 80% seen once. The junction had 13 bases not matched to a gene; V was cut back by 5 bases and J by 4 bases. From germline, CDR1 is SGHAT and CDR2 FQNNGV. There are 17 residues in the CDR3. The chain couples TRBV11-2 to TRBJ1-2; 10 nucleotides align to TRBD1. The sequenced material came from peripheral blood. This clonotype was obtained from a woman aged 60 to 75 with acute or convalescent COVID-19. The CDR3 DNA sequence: TGTGCCAGCAGCCCGAGGACAGGGGGGGCTCTATTCTATGGCTACACCTTC. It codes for CASSPRTGGALFYGYTF.